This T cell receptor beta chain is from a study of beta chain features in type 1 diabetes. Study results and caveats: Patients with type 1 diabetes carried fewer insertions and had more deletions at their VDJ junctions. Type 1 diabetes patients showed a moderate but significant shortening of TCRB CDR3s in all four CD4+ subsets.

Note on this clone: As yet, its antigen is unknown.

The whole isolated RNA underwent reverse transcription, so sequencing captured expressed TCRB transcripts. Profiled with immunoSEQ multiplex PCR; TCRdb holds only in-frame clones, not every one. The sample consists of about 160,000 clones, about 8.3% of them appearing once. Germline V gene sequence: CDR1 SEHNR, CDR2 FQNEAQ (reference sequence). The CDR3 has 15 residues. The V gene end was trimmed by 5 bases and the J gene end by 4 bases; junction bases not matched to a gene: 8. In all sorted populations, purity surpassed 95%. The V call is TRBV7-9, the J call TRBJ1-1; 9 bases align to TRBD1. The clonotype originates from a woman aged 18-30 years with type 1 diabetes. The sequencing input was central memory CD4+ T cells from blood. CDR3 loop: CASSPPGQGSTEAFF. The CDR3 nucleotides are TGTGCCAGCAGCCCTCCGGGACAGGGTTCCACTGAAGCTTTCTTT. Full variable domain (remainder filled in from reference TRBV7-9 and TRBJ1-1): DTGVSQNPRHKITKRGQNVTFRCDPISEHNRLYWYRQTLGQGPEFLTYFQNEAQLEKSRLLSDRFSAERPKGSFSTLEIQRTEQGDSAMYLCASSPPGQGSTEAFFGQGTRLTVV.